A single sample gave rise to the 8 T cell receptor beta chains below, sequenced in a study of sequential checkpoint blockade in melanoma. The repertoire was sequenced with immunoSEQ multiplex PCR; TCRdb's copy has only in-frame clones and lacks some. The sample holds around 18,000 clones; roughly four fifths are singletons and the top ten take about a third. Treatment: randomized to nivolumab then ipilimumab (arm A) or the reverse (arm B). Sequences were derived from CD8+ T cells sorted from blood (inferred from file names), sampled from a patient given nivolumab and ipilimumab in sequence. These receptor sequences come from a human donor with melanoma.

This chain connects TRBV10-2 to TRBJ2-2; D not certain. The CDR3 sequence is 15 residues long. The V end was cut by 1 base, the J end by 1 base, with 7 bases between. Germline V gene sequence: CDR1 WSHSY, CDR2 SAAADI. This CDR3 reads CASSEWQENTGELFF. The CDR3 DNA follows: TGCGCCAGCAGTGAGTGGCAAGAGAACACCGGGGAGCTGTTTTTT.

The genes are TRBV11-2 and TRBJ2-1, with TRBD1 identical over 8 bases. This CDR3 has 16 residues. With V trimmed by 5 bases and J by 5 bases, 11 bases remained unmatched. CDR1 and CDR2 (germline): SGHAT, FQNNGV. CDR3 sequence: CASSTHGDRRNNEQFF. As DNA, the CDR3 is TGTGCCAGCAGCACGCATGGGGACAGGCGAAACAATGAGCAGTTCTTC.

The V and J genes are TRBV27 and TRBJ2-7; TRBD1 agrees at 7 bases. V shed 4 bases, J shed 7 bases, and the junction held 10 bases outside the gene matches. CDR1 and CDR2 (germline): MNHEY, SMNVEV (reference sequence). This CDR3 is 14 amino acids long. CDR3 sequence (DNA): TGTGCCAGCAGTTCCGGGACAGTTTTTGAGGAGCAGTACTTC. It yields the protein CASSSGTVFEEQYF.

The gene calls are TRBV6-5 and TRBJ2-5, with a tentative D call TRBD1 (6 bases). The V gene lost 2 bases and the J gene lost 5 bases, with 15 bases spanning the gap. The CDR3 is 15 residues long. Germline V gene lookup returns CDR1 MNHEY and CDR2 SVGAGI. In DNA form, the CDR3 reads TGTGCCAGCAGTTACGCTACAGGGTTTTCGGAGACCCAGTACTTC. This sequence encodes CASSYATGFSETQYF.

The chain carries TRBV27 and TRBJ1-2; 9 bases agree with TRBD1. CDR1 and CDR2 from the germline V gene are MNHEY and SMNVEV (reference sequence). Trimming at V came to 2 bases and at J to 4 bases, leaving 8 bases not matched to a gene. The CDR3 totals 16 residues. The CDR3 DNA is TGTGCCAGCAGTTTAGGGGGACAGGGCGATATCTATGGCTACACCTTC. Translated, it gives CASSLGGQGDIYGYTF.

This clone appeared a few times. This chain joins TRBV7-2 and TRBJ2-1, with 15 bases matching TRBD2. This CDR3 region has 18 residues. Germline loops: CDR1 SGHTA, CDR2 FQGNSA. J lost 8 bases, V lost 0 bases, and 8 bases had no gene match. CDR3 amino acids: CASSLASGLAGGFDEQFF. In DNA, the CDR3 is TGTGCCAGCAGCTTAGCGTCAGGACTAGCGGGAGGGTTTGATGAGCAGTTCTTC.

The chain combines TRBV6-4 with TRBJ2-2; D is unresolved. The CDR3 covers 15 residues. CDR1 and CDR2 (germline): MRHNA, SNTAGT. Between the trimmed V and J ends, which lost 2 bases and 1 base, there was a span of 8 bases. This CDR3 reads CASSDRPGNTGELFF. CDR3 sequence (DNA): TGTGCCAGCAGTGACAGGCCAGGGAACACCGGGGAGCTGTTTTTT.

V gene TRBV4-1 combines with J gene TRBJ1-4; TRBD1 matches 11 bases. Germline V gene data show CDR1 as MGHRA and CDR2 as YSYEKL. The V gene end was trimmed by 3 bases and the J gene end by 0 bases; junction bases not matched to a gene: 9. The CDR3 is made up of 19 amino acids. The CDR3 DNA follows: TGCGCCAGCAGCCAGATCCCGGGACAGGGGGAGTCAACTAATGAAAAACTGTTTTTT. Residues: CASSQIPGQGESTNEKLFF.